A selection of T cell receptor beta chains follows, all from one sample in a study of blood T cell repertoires in COVID-19. Only in-frame clones appear in the TCRdb table, and some are missing; sequencing was by immunoSEQ multiplex PCR. The table includes hundreds of thousands of clones, 87% detected once. Sequenced: PBMCs or T cells enriched from blood (not recorded which). The receptors come from a woman in her 40s who had recovered from COVID-19. Each CDR3 is given with its conserved first and last residue. The order of the fields is clone size, V gene, D gene, J gene, CDR3 DNA, CDR3 protein. D genes are given only for firm matches. Expanded clones are given a class, and other clones once, few, many or no size at all.

>-|TRBV7-2|TRBD1|TRBJ1-4
TGTGCCAGCAGCTCGACAGGGATTAATGAAAAACTGTTTTTT
CASSSTGINEKLFF
>-|TRBV28|TRBD1|TRBJ1-6
TGTGCCAGCAGTTTAGGACAGGGGGGTTCGAATTCACCCCTCCACTTT
CASSLGQGGSNSPLHF
>-|TRBV18|TRBD1|TRBJ2-1
TGTGCCAGCCGGGACAGCTCCTACAATGAGCAGTTCTTC
CASRDSSYNEQFF
>-|TRBV28|-|TRBJ2-6
TGTGCCAGCAGTATCCGCGGAGGATCCTCTGGGGCCAACGTCCTGACTTTC
CASSIRGGSSGANVLTF
>-|TRBV18|-|TRBJ1-1
TGTGCCAGCTCACCACAGGGGACAAATATGAACACTGAAGCTTTCTTT
CASSPQGTNMNTEAFF
>once|TRBV28|TRBD1|TRBJ1-3
TGTGCCAGCAGTCCCTCTGGGACAGTTTTTTACTCTGGAAACACCATATATTTT
CASSPSGTVFYSGNTIYF
>-|TRBV5-1|TRBD2|TRBJ2-2
TGCGCCAGCAGCTGGACTAGCGGGAGGGCCGGGGAGCTGTTTTTT
CASSWTSGRAGELFF
>-|TRBV5-1|-|TRBJ2-7
TGCGCCAGCAGCCCCGACGGAGACTACGAGCAGTACTTC
CASSPDGDYEQYF
>once|TRBV9|TRBD1|TRBJ1-1
TGTGCCAGCAGCGGAACAGGGGGGAACACTGAAGCTTTCTTT
CASSGTGGNTEAFF
>once|TRBV7-2|TRBD2|TRBJ2-7
TGTGCCAGCAGCCGTAGGTTCGGACTAGCCCCTCCCTACGAGCAGTACTTC
CASSRRFGLAPPYEQYF
>once|TRBV28|TRBD1|TRBJ1-5
TGTGCCAGCAGTGACAGGGTTGAGCCCCAGCATTTT
CASSDRVEPQHF
>-|TRBV14|TRBD2|TRBJ2-1
TGTGCCAGCAGCCAAGATTGGGGGACTAGCTCCTACAATGAGCAGTTCTTC
CASSQDWGTSSYNEQFF
>-|TRBV6-5|TRBD2|TRBJ2-1
TGTGCCAGCAGTTACCCGACTAGCGGGAGTCGGAATGAGCAGTTCTTC
CASSYPTSGSRNEQFF
>few|TRBV28|TRBD2|TRBJ2-7
TGTGCCAGCGGCCGACTAGCGAGAGCTTACGAGCAGTACTTC
CASGRLARAYEQYF
>once|TRBV19|-|TRBJ2-7
TGTGCCAGTAGTAAGGGGGGGAAAAACTACGAGCAGTACTTC
CASSKGGKNYEQYF
>-|TRBV7-9|TRBD2|TRBJ2-3
TGTGCCAGCAGCTTTTCGGGAGGTGGAGATACGCAGTATTTT
CASSFSGGGDTQYF
>-|TRBV19|TRBD1|TRBJ1-6
TGTGCCAGTAGTATCGGACAGGGGGTGAAATCACCCCTCCACTTT
CASSIGQGVKSPLHF
>once|TRBV10-2|TRBD2|TRBJ2-1
TGCGCCAGCAACGGAGGGCTAGCGGCTTCCTACAATGAGCAGTTCTTC
CASNGGLAASYNEQFF
>-|TRBV11-2|TRBD2|TRBJ2-1
TGTGCCAGCAGCCGGGGGGGGAATGAGCAGTTCTTC
CASSRGGNEQFF
>once|TRBV11-2|-|TRBJ1-2
TGTGCCAGCAGCTTACAGGGCTATGGCTACACCTTC
CASSLQGYGYTF
>few|TRBV28|TRBD1|TRBJ1-5
TGTGCCAGCAGCCCAATCGGGACAGGGAGGAATCAGCCCCAGCATTTT
CASSPIGTGRNQPQHF
>-|TRBV20-1|TRBD2|TRBJ2-7
TGCAGTGCTAGTCGGAGCGCTAGCGGGAGATCGTACGAGCAGTACTTC
CSASRSASGRSYEQYF
>-|TRBV29-1|-|TRBJ1-1
TGCAGCGTGGAACCCACAGGGAATCGAAACGCTTTCTTT
CSVEPTGNRNAFF
>many|TRBV7-9|TRBD1|TRBJ2-7
TGTGCCAGCAGTGCATCAGGGGGCTACGAGCAGTACTTC
CASSASGGYEQYF
>once|TRBV6-2/TRBV6-3|-|TRBJ2-2
TGTGCCAGCAGTTACTCGAGTCGTGGGGGCGCGAACACCGGGGAGCTGTTTTTT
CASSYSSRGGANTGELFF
>-|TRBV7-2|TRBD2|TRBJ2-5
TGTGCCAGCAGCGCCCGCCCGGGACTAGGGGGAGAGACCCAGTACTTC
CASSARPGLGGETQYF
>once|TRBV18|-|TRBJ1-5
TGTGCCAGCTCACCACTGGCAGGGTCCAATCAGCCCCAGCATTTT
CASSPLAGSNQPQHF
>-|TRBV7-9|TRBD1|TRBJ1-1
TGTGCCAGCAGCTCTCGAGACAGGGGGCAGGTTGAAGCTTTCTTT
CASSSRDRGQVEAFF